This record looks at one T cell receptor beta chain sequence and its context. What it recognizes is unknown. This entry is derived from a study of CD8+ T cells in alopecia areata. Study-wide background: Treated individuals took tofacitinib by mouth, 5 to 10 mg twice daily. Regarding the study as a whole: Greater clonality was observed in lesional scalp samples, especially alopecia totalis/universalis, versus normal scalp. Among the top 100, expanded CD8+ clones, as well as scalp clonality, were significantly decreased by tofacitinib.

This sample's treatment: oral pan-JAK inhibitor, 5-10 mg twice daily. Alopecia areata patients provided lesional scalp punch biopsies and peripheral blood. cDNA prepared by RNA extraction and subsequent reverse transcription served as the template for sequencing. Profiling relied on immunoSEQ multiplex PCR, and the TCRdb table lists in-frame clones only, not all of them. This sample has under 200,000 clones, with roughly 65% found just once. Trimming pared 5 bases from V and 3 bases from J, leaving 10 bases between. Germline V gives CDR1 KGHSH, CDR2 LQKENI. The CDR3 consists of 13 residues. The chain couples TRBV18 to TRBJ1-1, with TRBD1 as a possible D gene (6 bases). The TCR comes from a human donor with alopecia areata. Material: CD4+ T cells sorted from blood, obtained at week 4, from a patient treated with tofacitinib. The CDR3: CASSITGYTEAFF. The DNA of the CDR3 is TGTGCCAGCTCAATCACAGGGTACACTGAAGCTTTCTTT.